This section outlines one TCR beta chain sequence together with its context. Its matching antigen is unknown. With 6 bases removed from V and 7 bases from J, the gap between germline ends came to 20 bases. Germline V gene lookup returns CDR1 SGHAT and CDR2 FQNNGV. This CDR3 comprises 15 residues. The data originate from a study of shared clonotypes between healthy human individuals. Turning to the study itself: Researchers assigned three CD4 naive, three CD4 memory, two CD8 naive and one CD8 memory plate to each donor. Broader study findings: Sampling covered blood only; tissue repertoires likely differ.

Some 30,000 T cell genomes (about 210 ng DNA) went into each sorted-subset replicate. This table comes from immunoSEQ multiplex PCR, and its TCRdb copy is limited to in-frame clones, with some not included. The sample shows some 1.5 million clones, 98% of them seen only once. This sequence originates from a young man in good health. Source material: naive CD4+ T cells sorted from blood. The subset denotes: CD45RA+ positively selected. The V gene is TRBV11-2, the J gene TRBJ2-3, with D perhaps given as TRBD1 or TRBD2 (5 bases each). The CDR3 coding sequence is TGTGCCAGCAGGTCAATCTGGGGACGTTCTTATACGCAGTATTTT. Amino acid sequence: CASRSIWGRSYTQYF.